This is a list of T cell receptor beta chains from one sample in a study of blood T cell repertoires in COVID-19. Some clones are missing from TCRdb's copy, which holds only in-frame ones; the method was immunoSEQ multiplex PCR. The table records over 100,000 clones, 85% of them present only once. Sequencing was done on a sample of peripheral blood. These receptors originate from a man aged 40-49 years with acute or convalescent COVID-19. The CDR3 runs from the conserved cysteine through the conserved F or W. D genes are given only for firm matches. Clone size appears in some rows only: once, few, many, or a class for an expanded clone.

j_gene	v_gene	d_gene	abundance	CDR3nt	CDR3aa
TRBJ2-7	TRBV7-2	NA	NA	TGTGCCAGCAGCTCGGACACGACCTACGAGCAGTACTTC	CASSSDTTYEQYF
TRBJ1-4	TRBV7-9	NA	NA	TGTGCCAGCAGCTTAAGGGGTACTAATGAAAAACTGTTTTTT	CASSLRGTNEKLFF
TRBJ1-1	TRBV7-3	NA	NA	TGTGCCAGCCGGCCCGGGGGGCCTAACACTGAAGCTTTCTTT	CASRPGGPNTEAFF
TRBJ2-1	TRBV7-3	TRBD1	NA	TGTGCCAGCAGCTTAAATGGACAGGGTCTGGATAGTGGTGAGCAGTTCTTC	CASSLNGQGLDSGEQFF
TRBJ2-3	TRBV9	TRBD2	NA	TGTGCCAGCAGCGCACCCGGGACTAGCGGGGACTTCACAGATACGCAGTATTTT	CASSAPGTSGDFTDTQYF
TRBJ1-3	TRBV10-3	NA	NA	TGTGCCATCAGGGACAGTTTCTCTGGAAACACCATATATTTT	CAIRDSFSGNTIYF
TRBJ2-1	TRBV30	NA	NA	TGTGCCTGGAGTACAGGGAATGAGCAGTTCTTC	CAWSTGNEQFF
TRBJ1-2	TRBV27	TRBD1	NA	TGTGCCAGCTCCCCCGTACCGGGACAGGGGGCGAGGGGCTACACCTTC	CASSPVPGQGARGYTF
TRBJ1-2	TRBV4-2	NA	once	TGTGCCAGCAGCCTCCATGTCAGGGGCGCCGGCTATGGCTACACCTTC	CASSLHVRGAGYGYTF
TRBJ1-5	TRBV7-2	NA	NA	TGTGCGACGAGCAGGGGCGGTTCGGATCAGCCCCAGCATTTT	CATSRGGSDQPQHF
TRBJ1-4	TRBV9	NA	NA	TGTGCCAGCAGCCCTGGGAGGGTTAATGAAAAACTGTTTTTT	CASSPGRVNEKLFF
TRBJ2-7	TRBV6-2/TRBV6-3	NA	NA	TGTGCCAGCAGTTACTCCTGGGACACCGCTGGCTACGAGCAGTACTTC	CASSYSWDTAGYEQYF
TRBJ1-2	TRBV7-2	NA	once	TGTGCCAGCACCCAAGGCCGGGAATCTGGCTACACCTTC	CASTQGRESGYTF
TRBJ1-1	TRBV7-9	NA	medium-sized	TGTGCCAGCAGCCCAGGGACTACTGAAGCTTTCTTT	CASSPGTTEAFF
TRBJ2-1	TRBV7-9	TRBD2	few	TGTGCCATCACTCCCCTAAGACTAGCGGGGGCCCGGAATGAGCAGTTCTTC	CAITPLRLAGARNEQFF
TRBJ1-1	TRBV12-3/TRBV12-4	TRBD1	NA	TGTGCCGGACAGGGGGATTCTAACACTGAAGCTTTCTTT	CAGQGDSNTEAFF
TRBJ2-1	TRBV5-1	TRBD2	once	TGCGCCAGCAGCCCCGTTGTGGCGGGGGGCTATTACAATGAGCAGTTCTTC	CASSPVVAGGYYNEQFF
TRBJ1-3	TRBV5-1	NA	NA	TGCGCCAGCAGCCTTGGTACTACTGGAAACACCATATATTTT	CASSLGTTGNTIYF
TRBJ2-1	TRBV4-2	NA	NA	TGTGCCAGCAGCCAAGAACAAAGCGGAGCTCGGAATGAGCAGTTCTTC	CASSQEQSGARNEQFF
TRBJ1-4	TRBV28	NA	once	TGTGCCAGCAGTTTGGAGGCTATTAATGAAAAACTGTTTTTT	CASSLEAINEKLFF
TRBJ1-2	TRBV5-1	NA	NA	TGCGCCAGCACCCATGGCAATACAGGGATCGGCGGCTACACCTTC	CASTHGNTGIGGYTF
TRBJ2-7	TRBV27	NA	NA	TGTGCCAGCAGGGGTACAGGGTTCTATCCCTACGAGCAGTACTTC	CASRGTGFYPYEQYF
TRBJ2-7	TRBV7-2	NA	NA	TGTGCCAGCAGCTCGGGAGTCGGGTACTACGAGCAGTACTTC	CASSSGVGYYEQYF
TRBJ2-1	TRBV11-3	TRBD2	few	TGTGCCAGCAGCTCCCCCTCTGCGGGAGGGAGCTCCTACAATGAGCAGTTCTTC	CASSSPSAGGSSYNEQFF